This record concerns one TCR beta chain sequence. Germline CDR1 and CDR2: SEHNR and FQNEAQ (reference sequence). The V and J ends lost 1 base and 2 bases, in that order; junction bases with no gene match: 5. The length of the CDR3 is 16 residues. The data are from a study of control samples from healthy donors and cancer patients. Assay: immunoSEQ multiplex PCR; the TCRdb copy retains only in-frame clones and omits some. In the table there are about 170,000 clones, around 90% of which are singletons. The source is a man aged 25 to 40 in good health. The genes are TRBV7-9 and TRBJ1-2; TRBD1 matches 9 bases. The sequenced material came from blood. Here the CDR3 reads CASSLGDRGVNYGYTF. The CDR3 DNA reads as TGTGCCAGCAGCTTAGGTGACAGGGGGGTCAACTATGGCTACACCTTC.